Listed here is a single T cell receptor (beta chain). Other DNA sequences in this sample translate to the same CDR3. Original data processing: Reference gene primer amplification in the assay estimated nucleated cell counts. Measured with immunoSEQ multiplex PCR; TCRdb has only the in-frame clones, and not every one. V and J calls and clone size are as listed in that table; D and trimming were resolved from the DNA. The sample consists of about 160,000 clones, approximately 83% of them appearing once. The sample belongs to a study of blood T cell repertoires in COVID-19. Study-wide context: Specimens from acute and convalescent COVID-19 originated in the United States, Italy and Spain.

The germline V gene has CDR1 SEHNR and CDR2 FQNEAQ (reference sequence). The V segment lost 5 bases and the J segment 8 bases; nucleotides outside the gene matches: 15. This CDR3 spans 17 amino acids. This receptor was obtained from a man aged 70 or older who had recovered from COVID-19. This chain uses TRBV7-9 with TRBJ2-1; 10 bases line up with TRBD2. The material sequenced was peripheral blood. CDR3 nucleotide sequence: TGTGCCAGCAGCCCGTCTCGGGCTAGCGGGAGCAGTGATGAGCAGTTCTTC. Amino acids: CASSPSRASGSSDEQFF.